The 24 T cell receptor beta chains given below trace back to one sample, sequenced in a study of tumor-infiltrating lymphocytes in primary liver carcinoma. The blood RNA (from unsorted whole blood) was obtained, and germline DNA was also extracted. Total RNA (around 500 ng) served as template for TCR beta cDNA synthesis primed by a constant-region primer. Library construction for TCR beta comprised three nested multiplex PCR rounds performed with slightly modified ARM-PCR. PCR rounds one and two used TRBV1-TRBV30 forward primers with a C-beta reverse primer for around 9 cycles each. Using its own MiXCR run on the multiplex PCR reads, TCRdb lists one record per CDR3 protein. The sample has 150,000 to 200,000 distinct CDR3 sequences; about 60% are singletons. What was sequenced was peripheral blood. The origin of the receptors is a middle-aged man with primary liver carcinoma and hepatitis B virus infection.

Comment on this clonotype: Since a much larger clone is just one base distant, this may be a read error. This chain uses TRBV11-2 with TRBJ1-5; 7 bases fit TRBD1. Germline V gene sequence: CDR1 SGHAT, CDR2 FQNNGV. This CDR3 region has 13 residues. The CDR3: CASSFRGSQPKHF. CDR3 coding DNA: TGTGCCAGCAGTTTCAGGGGGTCTCAGCCCAAGCATTTT.

The chain links TRBV5-1 to TRBJ2-4; TRBD2 matches 9 bases. CDR1 is SGHRS, CDR2 YFSETQ, per germline. V lost 2 bases, J lost 6 bases, and 9 bases stayed unmatched. The CDR3 consists of 16 residues. CDR3 in amino acids: CASSFNSGSTGNIQYF. The CDR3 bases are TGCGCCAGCAGCTTTAATAGCGGGAGCACGGGAAACATTCAGTACTTC.

This clonotype appeared once. The chain joins TRBV5-4 to TRBJ2-5, with a weak D call TRBD1 (6 bases). CDR1 and CDR2 from the germline V gene are SGHNT and YYREEE (reference sequence). The CDR3 length is 14 residues. Trimming pared 4 bases from V and 1 base from J, leaving 11 bases between. The CDR3 bases are TGTGCCAGCAGCGCCCAGGGGCTCCAAGAGACCCAGTACTTC. It codes for CASSAQGLQETQYF.

The chain links TRBV14 to TRBJ2-7; D gene unclear. The ends were cut back, 1 base at V and 1 base at J, with 8 bases in the middle. Germline CDR1 and CDR2: SGHDN and FVKESK. The CDR3 has 14 amino acids. Here the CDR3 DNA reads TGTGCCAGCAGCCAAGGACTGATTTCCTACGAGCAGTACTTC. It codes for CASSQGLISYEQYF.

The V call is TRBV5-4, the J call TRBJ2-5; no clear D gene. Germline-derived CDR1 and CDR2 are SGHNT and YYREEE (reference sequence). The CDR3 extends over 15 amino acids. Trimming took off 4 bases at V and 7 bases at J, with 20 bases between the two ends. CDR3 sequence (DNA): TGTGCCAGCAGCACAACCGACCAGCCCTCTGGGACCCAGTACTTC. Protein product: CASSTTDQPSGTQYF.

Comments on this clonotype: A junction boundary mismatches the germline segment, possibly from a read error. V and J are TRBV6-2 or TRBV6-3 and TRBJ1-5; D might be TRBD1 (6 bases). Per germline, CDR1 MNHEY and CDR2 SVGEGT. The CDR3 spans 17 residues. CDR3 in amino acids: CANRRRTEKGPNQSQHF. CDR3 in DNA: TGTGCCAACAGGCGGAGGACAGAAAAGGGACCCAATCAGTCCCAGCATTTT.

Worth noting for this clonotype: Since no conserved phenylalanine or tryptophan closes the CDR3, a read error is the likely cause. The V and J genes are TRBV6-1 and TRBJ2-7; 8 nucleotides line up with TRBD2. This CDR3 region has 15 residues. Losses at the gene ends were 1 base for V and 3 bases for J; bases not matched to a gene: 5. Germline lookup yields CDR1 MNHNS and CDR2 SASEGT. The DNA for the CDR3 is TGTGCCAGCAGTGAAGAGGCGGGGGGTAACTACGAGCAGTACCTC. Its translation is CASSEEAGGNYEQYL.

The chain links TRBV12-3 or TRBV12-4 to TRBJ2-2; unclear D gene. Deletions cut 2 bases from V and 4 bases from J, with 11 bases between. The CDR3 length is 15 residues. The CDR3 bases are TGTGCCAGCAGTTTAACCGACTCGCTCACCGGGGAGCTGTTTTTT. This gives the protein CASSLTDSLTGELFF.

The V gene is TRBV11-2, the J gene TRBJ2-3; D is tentatively TRBD1 or TRBD2 (5 bases each). Trimming stripped 2 bases from V and 2 bases from J, with 11 bases between. Looked up from germline, CDR1 is SGHAT and CDR2 is FQNNGV. The length of the CDR3 is 15 residues. The CDR3 DNA follows: TGTGCCAGCAGCTTAAGGGGACGGCCCACAGATACGCAGTATTTT. Translation: CASSLRGRPTDTQYF.

The chain recombines TRBV4-1 with TRBJ2-5, with D maybe TRBD2 (5 bases). Germline CDR1 MGHRA, CDR2 YSYEKL. This CDR3 is 15 amino acids long. The V and J ends lost 0 bases and 2 bases respectively, with 10 bases between them. CDR3 residues: CASSQDGRGQETQYF. Written as DNA, the CDR3 is TGCGCCAGCAGCCAAGATGGAAGAGGGCAAGAGACCCAGTACTTC.

With regard to this clonotype: This may arise from a read error, as a much more abundant clone is one base away. The chain is built from TRBV29-1 and TRBJ2-7; 7 bases line up with TRBD1. The CDR3 has 13 residues. V was clipped by 5 bases and J by 2 bases; unmatched bases: 6. The germline CDR1 and CDR2 sequences are SQVTM and ANQGSEA. The CDR3 DNA reads TGCAGCGTTCCGGGACAGAGCACCTACGAGCAGTACTTC. This gives the protein CSVPGQSTYEQYF.

Regarding this clonotype: One end of the junction does not line up with germline, which may come from a read error. V usage is TRBV12-3 or TRBV12-4 and J usage is TRBJ2-1; tentatively, D is TRBD2 (7 bases). The CDR3 has 11 residues. The CDR3: CASSLGGEQVF. CDR3 in DNA: TGTGCCAGCAGCCTAGGGGGGGAGCAGGTCTTC.

Only one count was recorded for this clonotype. One end of the junction varies from germline; a read error may be responsible. This sequence joins TRBV4-1 and TRBJ2-3; 9 bases map to TRBD2. This CDR3 region has 17 residues. Germline CDR1 is MGHRA and CDR2 is YSYEKL. DNA for the CDR3: TGCGCTAGCAGCCAAGGAGCCCTAGCGGGACGGTTGGATACGCAGTATTTT. Translated: CASSQGALAGRLDTQYF.

J is TRBJ2-7 and V is TRBV30; 8 bases are shared with TRBD1. From germline, CDR1 is GTSNPN and CDR2 SVGIG (reference sequence). The CDR3 contains 14 residues. Losses at the gene ends were 1 base for V and 8 bases for J; bases not matched to a gene: 10. The CDR3 loop is CAWSDPGGGYQQYF. CDR3 DNA: TGTGCCTGGAGTGACCCAGGGGGCGGATACCAGCAGTACTTC.

The chain joins TRBV19 to TRBJ2-3, with D possibly TRBD2 on 6 matching bases. Trimming removed 10 bases from V and 3 bases from J, with 17 bases in between. CDR1 and CDR2 from the germline V gene are LNHDA and SQIVND (reference sequence). The CDR3 runs to 14 residues. CDR3 sequence (DNA): TGTGCCAAGGACACTCGGGGGAAGACAGATACGCAGTATTTT. This codes for CAKDTRGKTDTQYF.

A few counts support this clonotype. The chain links TRBV2 to TRBJ2-1; D is unclear. CDR1 is SNHLY, CDR2 FYNNEI, per germline. Trimming left V 7 bases short and J 4 bases short, with 14 bases between. The CDR3 has 14 amino acids. CDR3 loop: CASNESGIYNEQFF. In nucleotides, the CDR3 is TGTGCCAGCAATGAGTCAGGAATATACAATGAGCAGTTCTTC.

Regarding this clonotype: Mismatch with germline at one junction end may stem from a read error. The chain is built from TRBV12-3 or TRBV12-4 and TRBJ2-7; no clear D gene. This CDR3 has 12 amino acids. CDR3 protein: CDSNPRCFEQYF. The CDR3 DNA is TGTGACAGCAACCCTCGGTGTTTCGAGCAGTACTTC.

In regard to this clonotype: A junction boundary mismatches the germline segment, possibly from a read error. CDR3 coding DNA: TGTGCCAGCAGCCCCCGCGGGTATAGCAATCAGTCCCAGCATTTT. Translation: CASSPRGYSNQSQHF. The chain has TRBV6-5 and TRBJ1-5; D uncertain. Germline V gives CDR1 MNHEY, CDR2 SVGAGI. The CDR3 is 15 amino acids.

This clonotype was counted a few times. The chain combines TRBV6-1 with TRBJ1-6; 7 bases are shared with TRBD1. The V and J ends lost 6 bases and 0 bases, in that order; junction bases with no gene match: 8. The CDR3 loop spans 17 amino acids. Germline CDR1 MNHNS, CDR2 SASEGT. CDR3 bases: TGTGCCAGCAGGAGGGACAGCAGCAGCTCCTATAATTCACCCCTCCACTTT. This codes for CASRRDSSSSYNSPLHF.

A note on this clonotype: Being one base from a much bigger clone, this may be a read error. The genes are TRBV12-3 or TRBV12-4 and TRBJ2-7; 10 nucleotides align to TRBD1. Trimming cost V 7 bases and J 5 bases; bases outside gene matches: 8. The CDR3 spans 14 residues. CDR3 in DNA: TGTGCCAGCACCTGGGACAGGGGTGGCCACGAGCAGTACTTC. It specifies CASTWDRGGHEQYF.

To note about this clonotype: A read error may be the cause here, since a much bigger clone is one base away. The V and J genes are TRBV29-1 and TRBJ2-3, with no clear D. In germline, CDR1 is SQVTM, CDR2 ANQGSEA. V lost 0 bases and J lost 8, with 18 bases in between. The CDR3 has 15 residues. As DNA, the CDR3 is TGCAGCGTTGAAGATGAAGACCGTCTCGGCGGTACGCAGTATTTT. This encodes CSVEDEDRLGGTQYF.

This clonotype was picked up many times. This chain connects TRBV29-1 to TRBJ1-3; TRBD1 might be the D (5 bases). Germline-derived CDR1 and CDR2 are SQVTM and ANQGSEA. Trimming removed 1 base from V and 0 bases from J, with 10 bases in between. CDR3 size: 15 residues. The CDR3 DNA is TGCAGCGTTGAAGGGGACGTGCGCTCTGGAAACACCATATATTTT. Translated: CSVEGDVRSGNTIYF.

This clonotype was found a few times. The rearrangement uses TRBV12-3 or TRBV12-4 and TRBJ2-2; TRBD2 agrees at 8 bases. The V gene end was trimmed by 6 bases and the J gene end by 4 bases; junction bases not matched to a gene: 10. The CDR3 runs to 16 residues. The CDR3 protein is CASSPSGSEVTGELFF. Here the CDR3 DNA reads TGTGCCAGCAGCCCCAGCGGGAGCGAAGTCACCGGGGAGCTGTTTTTT.

This sequence joins TRBV29-1 and TRBJ2-1; 11 bases are shared with TRBD1. CDR1 is SQVTM, CDR2 ANQGSEA, per germline. Trimming removed 7 bases from V and 8 bases from J; junction bases left unmatched: 10. This CDR3 has 14 residues. The CDR3 sequence is CSGSAGQGVDEQFF. The CDR3 coding sequence is TGCAGCGGATCGGCGGGACAGGGGGTGGATGAGCAGTTCTTC.